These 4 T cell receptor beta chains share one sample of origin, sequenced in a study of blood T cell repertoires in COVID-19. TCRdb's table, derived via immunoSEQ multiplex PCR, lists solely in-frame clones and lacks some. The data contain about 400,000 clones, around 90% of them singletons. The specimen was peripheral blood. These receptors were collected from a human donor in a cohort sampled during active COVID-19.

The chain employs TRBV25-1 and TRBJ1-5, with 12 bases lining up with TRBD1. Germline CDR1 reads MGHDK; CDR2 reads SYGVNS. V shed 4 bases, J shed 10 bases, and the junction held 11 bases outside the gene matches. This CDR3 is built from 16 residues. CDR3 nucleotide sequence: TGTGCCAGCAGTGCTCCCGGGACAGGGGGCAATGGCCCCCAGCATTTT. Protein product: CASSAPGTGGNGPQHF.

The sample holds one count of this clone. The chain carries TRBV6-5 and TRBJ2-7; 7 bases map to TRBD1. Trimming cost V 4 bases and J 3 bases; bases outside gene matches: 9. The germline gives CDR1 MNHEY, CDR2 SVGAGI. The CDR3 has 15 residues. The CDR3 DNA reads TGTGCCAGCAGTTTGACAGGGACCCCAGTCTACGAGCAGTACTTC. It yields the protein CASSLTGTPVYEQYF.

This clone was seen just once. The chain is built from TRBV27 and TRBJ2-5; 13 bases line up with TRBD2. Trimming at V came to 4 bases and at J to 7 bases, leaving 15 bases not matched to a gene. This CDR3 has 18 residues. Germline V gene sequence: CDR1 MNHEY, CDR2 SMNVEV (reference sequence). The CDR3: CASSSSGLAGASGGTQYF. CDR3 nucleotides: TGTGCCAGCAGTTCCTCAGGACTAGCGGGAGCTTCTGGAGGGACCCAGTACTTC.

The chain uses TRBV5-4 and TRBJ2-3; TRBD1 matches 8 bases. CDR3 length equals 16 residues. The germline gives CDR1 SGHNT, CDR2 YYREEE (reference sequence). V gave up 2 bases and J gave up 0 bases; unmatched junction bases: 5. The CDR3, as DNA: TGTGCCAGCAGCTTTAAGCGGACAGGGAGCACAGATACGCAGTATTTT. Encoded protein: CASSFKRTGSTDTQYF.